A selection of T cell receptor beta chains follows, all from one sample in a study of blood T cells in healthy people across ages. TCRdb re-called the 5' RACE reads through MiXCR, storing one row per CDR3 protein. The sample gives around 790,000 distinct CDR3 sequences, around 42% of which show up once; around 21% is in the top ten. Sequencing was performed on blood. These receptors came from a man aged 60 to 75 in good health. Both conserved end residues are part of each CDR3. Each record gives: V gene, D gene, J gene, CDR3 protein. A D gene is named only where the DNA matches it firmly.

TRBV6-5	TRBD2	TRBJ2-5	CASISTSGGQETQYF
TRBV2	.	TRBJ2-1	CASSVSNEQFF
TRBV20-1	.	TRBJ2-3	CSAIVSGRADTQYF
TRBV5-1	TRBD1	TRBJ2-3	CASSLAGGEVGDTQYF
TRBV27	TRBD1	TRBJ2-7	CASSPRSGQDSYEQYF
TRBV4-3	TRBD2	TRBJ2-3	CASSHWTSGARDTQYF
TRBV24-1	TRBD2	TRBJ2-1	CATESGDHSYNEQFF
TRBV15	TRBD1	TRBJ2-5	CATSNKITGGETQYF
TRBV5-5	.	TRBJ1-2	CASSLDRVNYGYTF
TRBV11-3	.	TRBJ2-7	CASSQSGTSTYEQYF
TRBV20-1	TRBD1	TRBJ1-6	CSAGDSSNNSPLHF
TRBV9	.	TRBJ2-7	CASSERERRNSYEQYF
TRBV20-1	TRBD2	TRBJ2-3	CSAPRAGSVDTQYF
TRBV25-1	TRBD1	TRBJ1-1	CASSEWDREEAFF
TRBV3-1	TRBD1	TRBJ2-3	CTSSQTRTGANSRPDTQYF
TRBV24-1	TRBD1	TRBJ1-2	CATSDPGQGVGYTF
TRBV9	TRBD2	TRBJ2-3	CASSVKLTSGGADTQYF
TRBV6-2/TRBV6-3	TRBD1	TRBJ1-6	CASRFPPGTGSSPLHF
TRBV20-1	TRBD2	TRBJ2-3	CSARQTSGGAADTQYF
TRBV9	.	TRBJ2-5	CASSVDGVSQETQYF
TRBV14	.	TRBJ1-1	CASSQLRGTEAFF
TRBV6-2/TRBV6-3	TRBD1	TRBJ2-2	CASKQGQGAAGELFF
TRBV6-6	.	TRBJ1-6	CASSPLGAPLHF
TRBV15	.	TRBJ2-3	CATSRDPTGTDTQYF
TRBV29-1	.	TRBJ1-2	CSVEVLDRYGYTF
TRBV14	TRBD2	TRBJ2-1	CASSQRLAGLHEQFF
TRBV12-3/TRBV12-4	.	TRBJ2-3	CASRRTSTDTQYF